The next 17 T cell receptor beta chains were all read from a single sample in a study of OX40 agonist ivuxolimab in advanced cancers. The repertoire was sequenced with immunoSEQ multiplex PCR; TCRdb's copy has only in-frame clones and lacks some. There are around 80,000 clones in the sample; approximately 89% occur only once, and around 0.19% lies in the top ten. This specimen consisted of CD4+ or CD8+ T cells sorted from blood, obtained in a trial of the OX40 agonist ivuxolimab. These receptors were obtained from an adult with an advanced solid tumor such as melanoma, head and neck, liver or kidney cancer.

This clone was found once. V gene TRBV10-2 combines with J gene TRBJ2-7; 7 nucleotides match TRBD2. With V trimmed by 2 bases and J by 0 bases, 1 base remained unmatched. This CDR3 spans 14 amino acids. CDR1 and CDR2 (germline): WSHSY, SAAADI. In DNA, the CDR3 is TGCGCCAGCAGTGAGGGGGACTACTCCTACGAGCAGTACTTC. Amino acid sequence: CASSEGDYSYEQYF.

Only one count was recorded for this clone. CDR3 region: CASNTGYEQYF. CDR3 DNA: TGTGCCAGCAATACAGGGTACGAGCAGTACTTC. This chain links TRBV28 with TRBJ2-7, with D possibly being TRBD1 (6 bases). Trimming left V 7 bases short and J 4 bases short, with 8 bases between. The CDR3 contains 11 residues. CDR1 MDHEN and CDR2 SYDVKM come from the germline V gene. The full variable domain, its missing parts supplied by reference TRBV28 and TRBJ2-7, is DVKVTQSSRYLVKRTGEKVFLECVQDMDHENMFWYRQDPGLGLRLIYFSYDVKMKEKGDIPEGYSVSREKKERFSLILESASTNQTSMYLCASNTGYEQYFGPGTRLTVT.

The chain employs TRBV5-1 and TRBJ2-1; 10 nucleotides match TRBD2. Germline V gives CDR1 SGHRS, CDR2 YFSETQ. Trimming took 3 bases from V and 2 from J; bases not matched to a gene: 5. The CDR3 loop spans 16 amino acids. For the CDR3, the DNA is TGCGCCAGCAGCTCTCGGACTAGCGGAGCCTACAATGAGCAGTTCTTC. The encoded protein is CASSSRTSGAYNEQFF.

The chain recombines TRBV30 with TRBJ1-2; D remains ambiguous. The germline V gene has CDR1 GTSNPN and CDR2 SVGIG (reference sequence). The CDR3 sequence is 12 residues long. V was trimmed by 2 bases and J by 1 base, leaving 5 bases between them. The DNA for the CDR3 is TGTGCCTGGAGTCACGGTAACTATGGCTACACCTTC. The encoded protein is CAWSHGNYGYTF.

V usage is TRBV5-1 and J usage is TRBJ2-7, with D possibly being TRBD1 (6 bases). V lost 0 bases, J lost 2 bases, and 9 bases lay in between. This CDR3 has 14 residues. The germline gives CDR1 SGHRS, CDR2 YFSETQ. The CDR3 DNA follows: TGCGCCAGCAGCTTGGACGGACAGCCCTACGAGCAGTACTTC. Encoded protein: CASSLDGQPYEQYF.

This clone was found many times. The V call is TRBV5-4, the J call TRBJ1-6, with 7 positions matching TRBD1. The CDR3 sequence is 15 residues long. The germline gives CDR1 SGHNT, CDR2 YYREEE (reference sequence). V lost 4 bases and J lost 6; bases outside the gene matches: 7. CDR3 sequence (DNA): TGTGCCAGCAGCGCGAAGACAGGGAGTAATTCACCCCTCCACTTT. It encodes CASSAKTGSNSPLHF. Drawing the rest from reference TRBV5-4 and TRBJ1-6, the complete variable domain is ETGVTQSPTHLIKTRGQQVTLRCSSQSGHNTVSWYQQALGQGPQFIFQYYREEENGRGNFPPRFSGLQFPNYSSELNVNALELDDSALYLCASSAKTGSNSPLHFGNGTRLTVT.

The CDR3 here is CASSQDPGTGGGGELFF. For the CDR3, the DNA is TGTGCCAGCAGCCAAGATCCCGGGACAGGGGGCGGAGGGGAGCTGTTTTTT. V gene TRBV4-2 combines with J gene TRBJ2-2; 12 bases match TRBD1. Germline values: CDR1 LGHNA, CDR2 YNFKEQ. Germline trimming cut 0 bases from V and 8 bases from J; bases unmatched to any gene: 7. The CDR3 runs to 17 residues.

The V and J genes are TRBV7-2 and TRBJ2-7, with D tentatively TRBD2 (6 bases). The CDR3 consists of 15 residues. Trimming removed 0 bases from V and 1 base from J, with 10 bases in between. Germline assignment: CDR1 SGHTA and CDR2 FQGNSA. CDR3 residues: CASSLASSESYEQYF. The CDR3, as DNA: TGTGCCAGCAGCTTAGCGTCTAGCGAGTCCTACGAGCAGTACTTC.

The chain links TRBV19 to TRBJ1-1; D unclear. The CDR3 runs to 16 residues. Germline CDR1 reads LNHDA; CDR2 reads SQIVND (reference sequence). V was trimmed by 5 bases and J by 0 bases, leaving 16 bases between them. The CDR3 region has the DNA TGTGCCAGTAGTCTCAGCCGGGTTGCGATGAACACTGAAGCTTTCTTT. The encoded protein is CASSLSRVAMNTEAFF.

The genes are TRBV9 and TRBJ2-7, with D possibly TRBD2 on 6 matching bases. V lost 2 bases, J lost 6 bases, and 9 bases lay in between. The CDR3 totals 12 residues. CDR1 SGDLS and CDR2 YYNGEE come from the germline V gene. In nucleotides, the CDR3 is TGTGCCAGCAGCGTGGAGGGAGGCGAGCAGTACTTC. Its translation is CASSVEGGEQYF.

The gene calls are TRBV25-1 and TRBJ1-3; D not resolved. Trimming shortened V by 5 bases and J by 4 bases, and 9 bases separated the two germline ends. Germline V lookup: CDR1 MGHDK, CDR2 SYGVNS. The CDR3 loop spans 13 amino acids. The CDR3 spells CASSLGLGNTIYF. Here the CDR3 DNA reads TGTGCCAGCAGTCTCGGATTAGGAAACACCATATATTTT.

CDR3 in DNA: TGTGCCAGCAGTGCACCCCCCCCAGACAGGGGACAGTACTTC. This encodes CASSAPPPDRGQYF. The rearrangement links TRBV6-1 to TRBJ2-7, with 8 bases that match TRBD1. The ends lost 4 bases at V and 10 bases at J; junction bases unmatched: 12. The CDR3 is 14 residues long. Per germline, CDR1 MNHNS and CDR2 SASEGT.

The genes are TRBV6-1 and TRBJ2-3, with D tentatively TRBD2 (7 bases). CDR3 length: 18 residues. Trimming shortened V by 4 bases and J by 4 bases, and 24 bases separated the two germline ends. Per the germline V gene, CDR1 is MNHNS and CDR2 is SASEGT. This chain's CDR3 is CASSAGGLKLGKPDTQYF. CDR3 in DNA: TGTGCCAGCAGTGCCGGGGGGCTAAAACTAGGGAAGCCAGATACGCAGTATTTT.

This chain uses TRBV4-2 with TRBJ2-7; 12 bases fit TRBD1. CDR3 length equals 18 residues. Germline CDR1 reads LGHNA; CDR2 reads YNFKEQ. With V trimmed by 8 bases and J by 1 base, 15 bases remained unmatched. CDR3 sequence reads: CASGMGQGAQRRSYEQYF. In DNA, the CDR3 is TGTGCCAGCGGAATGGGACAGGGGGCCCAGCGGCGTTCCTACGAGCAGTACTTC.

The table lists this clone with a count of one. The genes are TRBV15 and TRBJ2-7, with 8 bases matching TRBD1. J gave up 1 base and V 3 bases, and 2 bases lay outside the gene matches. This CDR3 is 14 amino acids long. Germline CDR1 is LNHNV and CDR2 is YYDKDF (reference sequence). The CDR3 nucleotides are TGTGCCACCAGCAGGGGACAGGATTCCTACGAGCAGTACTTC. Amino acid sequence: CATSRGQDSYEQYF.

This chain uses TRBV9 with TRBJ2-5; D perhaps matches TRBD2 (5 bases). The ends were cut back, 4 bases at V and 4 bases at J, with 11 bases in the middle. Germline CDR1 SGDLS, CDR2 YYNGEE. The CDR3 consists of 13 residues. This CDR3 reads CASSHTRGETQYF. The DNA of the CDR3 is TGTGCCAGCAGCCACACTAGAGGAGAGACCCAGTACTTC. Drawing the rest from reference TRBV9 and TRBJ2-5, the complete variable domain is DSGVTQTPKHLITATGQRVTLRCSPRSGDLSVYWYQQSLDQGLQFLIQYYNGEERAKGNILERFSAQQFPDLHSELNLSSLELGDSALYFCASSHTRGETQYFGPGTRLLVL.

This clone is a singleton in its sample. The V call is TRBV7-6, the J call TRBJ1-3; unclear D gene. V was shortened by 0 bases and J by 0 bases, with 9 bases between the two germline ends. Germline-derived CDR1 and CDR2 are SGHVS and FNYEAQ. The CDR3 sequence is 16 residues long. CDR3 nucleotides: TGTGCCAGCAGCTTAGCCGTAGGAGGCTCTGGAAACACCATATATTTT. It codes for CASSLAVGGSGNTIYF.